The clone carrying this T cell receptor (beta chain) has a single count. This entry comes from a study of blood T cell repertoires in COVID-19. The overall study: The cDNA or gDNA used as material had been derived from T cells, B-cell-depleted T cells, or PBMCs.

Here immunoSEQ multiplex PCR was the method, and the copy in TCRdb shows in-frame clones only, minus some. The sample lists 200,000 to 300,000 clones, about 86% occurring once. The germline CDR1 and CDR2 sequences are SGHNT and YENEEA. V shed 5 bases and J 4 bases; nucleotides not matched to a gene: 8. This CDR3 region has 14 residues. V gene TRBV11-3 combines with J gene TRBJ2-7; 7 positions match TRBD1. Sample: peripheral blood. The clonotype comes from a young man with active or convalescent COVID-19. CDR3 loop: CASSPRQGSYEQYF. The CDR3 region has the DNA TGTGCCAGCAGCCCCAGACAGGGTTCTTACGAGCAGTACTTC. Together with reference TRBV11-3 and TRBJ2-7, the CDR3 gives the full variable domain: EAGVVQSPRYKIIEKKQPVAFWCNPISGHNTLYWYLQNLGQGPELLIRYENEEAVDDSQLPKDRFSAERLKGVDSTLKIQPAELGDSAVYLCASSPRQGSYEQYFGPGTRLTVT.